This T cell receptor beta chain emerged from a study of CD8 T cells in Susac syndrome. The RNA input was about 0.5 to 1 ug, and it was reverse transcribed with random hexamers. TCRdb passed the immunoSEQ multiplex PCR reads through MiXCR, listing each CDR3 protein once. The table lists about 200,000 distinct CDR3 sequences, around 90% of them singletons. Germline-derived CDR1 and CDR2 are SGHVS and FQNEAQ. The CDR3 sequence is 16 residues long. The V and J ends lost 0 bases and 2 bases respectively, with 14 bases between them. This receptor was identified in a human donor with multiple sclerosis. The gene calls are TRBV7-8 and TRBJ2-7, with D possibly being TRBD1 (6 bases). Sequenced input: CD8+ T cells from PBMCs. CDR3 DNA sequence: TGTGCCAGCAGCTTAGCTCCCTGGGGGCTCGCCTACGAGCAGTACTTC. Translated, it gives CASSLAPWGLAYEQYF.